This TCR beta chain was profiled in a study of T cells in Graves' hyperthyroidism and ophthalmopathy. Findings and limits, study-wide: A 13 V-J signature model discriminated ophthalmopathy versus stable hyperthyroidism. Ophthalmopathy onset followed model prediction by a median approximately 6.2 months. The blood repertoire included most of the expanded thyroid clonotypes above 0.001.

The study left out patients who had uncontrolled infection, other autoimmune disease, pregnancy or lactation. With respect to this clonotype: Its antigen is as yet unknown.

Deletions cut 2 bases from V and 5 bases from J, with 15 bases between. Germline values: CDR1 SNHLY, CDR2 FYNNEI. The CDR3 runs to 15 residues. RNA transcripts served as the template for amplifying TCR beta CDR3 regions. HTBI primers were employed in a first-round RT-PCR of the TCR CDR3. TCRdb re-derived calls from the multiplex PCR reads in MiXCR, one entry per CDR3 protein. The sample has around 600,000 distinct CDR3 sequences, nearly 45% seen once. Material: peripheral blood or thyroid tissue (not recorded which). The chain links TRBV2 to TRBJ2-5, with a tentative D call TRBD2 (6 bases). This sequence originates from an adult man with Graves' disease, either hyperthyroidism or ophthalmopathy (not recorded which). The CDR3 DNA reads TGTGCCAGCAGTGAAACGGGGGTTGTCGCGGAGACCCAGTACTTC. This sequence encodes CASSETGVVAETQYF.